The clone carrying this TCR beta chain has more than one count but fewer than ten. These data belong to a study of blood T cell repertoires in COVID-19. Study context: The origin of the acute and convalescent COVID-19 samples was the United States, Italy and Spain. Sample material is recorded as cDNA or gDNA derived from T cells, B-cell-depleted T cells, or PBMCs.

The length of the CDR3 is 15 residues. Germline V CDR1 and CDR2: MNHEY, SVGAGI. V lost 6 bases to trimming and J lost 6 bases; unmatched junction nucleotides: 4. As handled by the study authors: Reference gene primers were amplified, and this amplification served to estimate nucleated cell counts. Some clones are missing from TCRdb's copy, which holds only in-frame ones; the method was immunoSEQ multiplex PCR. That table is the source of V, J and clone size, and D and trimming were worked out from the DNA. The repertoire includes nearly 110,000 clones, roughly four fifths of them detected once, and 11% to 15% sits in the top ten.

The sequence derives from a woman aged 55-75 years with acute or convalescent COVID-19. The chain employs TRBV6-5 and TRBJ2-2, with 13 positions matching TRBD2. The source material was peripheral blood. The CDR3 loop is CASSSGLAGAGELFF. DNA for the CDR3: TGTGCCAGCAGCTCCGGACTAGCGGGAGCCGGGGAGCTGTTTTTT.